A selection of T cell receptor beta chains follows, all from one sample in a study of blood T cells in healthy people across ages. TCRdb re-analysed the 5' RACE reads in MiXCR, keeping a single row per CDR3 protein. The sample yields hundreds of thousands of distinct CDR3 sequences, roughly 34% seen once. Sequencing was carried out using blood. These receptors all stem from a man younger than 35 in good health. Both conserved end residues are part of each CDR3. The D gene is left open where the match is weak. The listing skips clone size in some rows; elsewhere it reads once, few, many or a size class.

D gene	V gene	clone size	J gene	CDR3 DNA	CDR3 protein
-	TRBV3-1	-	TRBJ2-5	TGTGCCAGCAGACATCACGGGAACCCCCAAGCCCTGGAGACCCAGTACTTC	CASRHHGNPQALETQYF
-	TRBV12-3/TRBV12-4	-	TRBJ2-1	TGTGCCAGCATCACTCCGGGGGGCAGCCGCTCCTACAATGAGCAGTTCTTC	CASITPGGSRSYNEQFF
-	TRBV7-2	-	TRBJ1-1	TGTGCCAGCAGCCCGGAGACGGGGAACACTGAAGCTTTCTTT	CASSPETGNTEAFF
-	TRBV7-3	few	TRBJ2-7	TGTGCCAGCAGCTTAGCTCCCCAGCGCGAGCAGTACTTC	CASSLAPQREQYF
-	TRBV4-3	-	TRBJ2-4	TGCGCCAGCAGCCACCTACAGGGAATCGGATCCAAAAACATTCAGTACTTC	CASSHLQGIGSKNIQYF
-	TRBV12-3/TRBV12-4	many	TRBJ2-5	TGTGCCAGCAGGCACAGTAGCCAAGAGACCCAGTACTTC	CASRHSSQETQYF
TRBD1	TRBV20-1	-	TRBJ1-5	TGCAGTGCCGTGGACACAGGGGACAATCAGCCCCAGCATTTT	CSAVDTGDNQPQHF
-	TRBV29-1	many	TRBJ2-1	TGCAGCGTTGTACGTGGTGCGGGGCCATACAATGAGCAGTTCTTC	CSVVRGAGPYNEQFF
-	TRBV12-3/TRBV12-4	-	TRBJ1-1	TGTGCCAGCACTCCACGGGAGTGGGGGCGACAGATGAACACTGAGGCTTTCTTT	CASTPREWGRQMNTEAFF
-	TRBV7-8	few	TRBJ1-1	TGTGCCAGCAGCTTGGAAAGTCTCATGAACACTGAAGCTTTCTTT	CASSLESLMNTEAFF
TRBD1	TRBV13	-	TRBJ1-6	TGTGCCAGCAGCCCGGGACAGGGGATTTATTCACCCCTCCACTTT	CASSPGQGIYSPLHF
-	TRBV6-2/TRBV6-3	-	TRBJ2-5	TGTGCCAGCAGTGCCGGGGCCGCGCAAGAGACCCAGTACTTC	CASSAGAAQETQYF
-	TRBV2	-	TRBJ2-7	TGTGCCAGCAGTGTGAACGAGCAGTACTTC	CASSVNEQYF
-	TRBV27	-	TRBJ1-2	TGTGCCAGCAGTTTATCTTGGGGGAGTGACTATGGCTACACCTTC	CASSLSWGSDYGYTF
-	TRBV9	once	TRBJ2-3	TGTGCCAGCAGCGTACCTAACACAGATACGCAGTATTTT	CASSVPNTDTQYF
-	TRBV7-3	-	TRBJ1-2	TGTGCCAGCAGCCGAACCAACGATAGTTTGCGAGGCTATGGCTACACCTTC	CASSRTNDSLRGYGYTF
TRBD1	TRBV6-5	once	TRBJ1-2	TGTGCCAGCAGTAGACAGGGGGTCACCTATGGCTACACCTTC	CASSRQGVTYGYTF
-	TRBV5-1	-	TRBJ2-4	TGCGCCAGTCAGGGACCCACTGCCTACAATGAGCAGTACTTC	CASQGPTAYNEQYF